The TCR beta chain under discussion was sequenced for a study of blood T cells in healthy people across ages. Study summary: About one barcoded beta molecule per two T cells was the capture yield of template switching.

Overall study findings and caveats: More naive CD4+ cells and higher diversity were found in long-lived than in aged donors. Researchers deemed the diversity estimates from one million T cells underestimates.

The length of the CDR3 is 16 residues. Germline CDR1 reads SGHRS; CDR2 reads YFSETQ. J gave up 3 bases and V 5 bases, and 9 bases lay outside the gene matches. As concerns this clonotype: The antigen is not known.

Alongside a J-beta primer mix, a sample-barcoded 5' primer served in a second PCR lasting roughly 6 to 11 cycles. TCRdb recomputed calls from the 5' RACE reads with MiXCR, one row per CDR3 protein. This table holds around 1.7 million distinct CDR3 sequences, approximately 28% found once. The chain couples TRBV5-1 to TRBJ2-1; TRBD1 matches 9 bases. The receptor's source is a woman in her twenties or thirties in good health. Sequencing input: blood. This chain's CDR3 is CASSTSSGQGYNEQFF. The CDR3 DNA follows: TGCGCCAGCAGTACCAGTTCGGGACAGGGCTACAATGAGCAGTTCTTC.